The table lists the clone carrying this T cell receptor beta chain with a count of one. The antigen remains undetermined. The CDR3 has 15 residues. The germline V and J ends were trimmed by 5 bases and 3 bases, with 15 bases remaining between them. Germline values: CDR1 KGHSH, CDR2 LQKENI. This record comes from a study of long-term antiretroviral therapy in people with HIV. Study findings and constraints: Unavailable data included ART adherence, viral resistance and therapy changes (switches in treatment). Across all time points, the repertoire was dominated by clones that expanded before ART.

One or more pre-ART and two or more post-ART PBMC samples were available from each donor. There were no participants with HIV treated outside the United States. It was version v3.0 of the immunoSEQ assay that was run at survey level. The assay was immunoSEQ multiplex PCR, and TCRdb's table has in-frame clones only and misses some. The repertoire consists of roughly 20,000 clones, with roughly 86% occurring once and the leading ten covering 3.5% to 5%. The receptor comes from a man between 18 and 35 years old with HIV. Sequenced here: unsorted PBMCs, sampled 2.1 years after starting antiretroviral therapy. The chain employs TRBV18 and TRBJ2-3, with D possibly being TRBD1 or TRBD2 (5 bases each). For the CDR3, the DNA is TGTGCCAGCTCATCTCAGGGAGTAAGGACAGATACGCAGTATTTT. This translates into CASSSQGVRTDTQYF.